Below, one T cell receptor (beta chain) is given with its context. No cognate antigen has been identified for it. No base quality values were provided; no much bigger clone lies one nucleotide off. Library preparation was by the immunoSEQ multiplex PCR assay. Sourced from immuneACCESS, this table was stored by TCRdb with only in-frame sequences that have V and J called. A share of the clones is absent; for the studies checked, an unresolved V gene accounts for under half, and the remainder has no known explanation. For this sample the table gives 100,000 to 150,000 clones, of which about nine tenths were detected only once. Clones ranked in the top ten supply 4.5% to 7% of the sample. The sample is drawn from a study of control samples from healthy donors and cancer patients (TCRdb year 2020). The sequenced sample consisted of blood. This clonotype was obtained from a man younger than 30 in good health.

This receptor has the CDR3 CASSLAGTSEEDEQFF. At the DNA level, the sequence is TGCGCCAGCAGCTTGGCCGGGACTAGCGAGGAGGATGAGCAGTTCTTC. Here the chain combines TRBV5-1 and TRBJ2-1, with 10 junctional bases fitting TRBD2. CDR1 and CDR2, per the germline V gene, are SGHRS and YFSETQ. Spanning cysteine to phenylalanine, the CDR3 consists of 16 amino acids. Here the CDR3 DNA is all that survives: 48 bases in frame from base 1. Trimmed from V: 0 bases; trimmed from J: 8 bases; junction bases lacking a gene match: 8.